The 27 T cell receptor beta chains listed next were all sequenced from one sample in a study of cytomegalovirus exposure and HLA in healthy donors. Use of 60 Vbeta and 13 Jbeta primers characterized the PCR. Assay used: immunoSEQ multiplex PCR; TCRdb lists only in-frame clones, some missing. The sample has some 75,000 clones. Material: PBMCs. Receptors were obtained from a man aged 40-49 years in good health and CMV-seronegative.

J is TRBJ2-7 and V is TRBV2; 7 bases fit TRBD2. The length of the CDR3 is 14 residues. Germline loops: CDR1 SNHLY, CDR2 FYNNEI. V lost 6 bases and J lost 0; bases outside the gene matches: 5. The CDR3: CASRIGGGSYEQYF. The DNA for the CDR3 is TGTGCCAGCAGGATTGGCGGGGGCTCCTACGAGCAGTACTTC.

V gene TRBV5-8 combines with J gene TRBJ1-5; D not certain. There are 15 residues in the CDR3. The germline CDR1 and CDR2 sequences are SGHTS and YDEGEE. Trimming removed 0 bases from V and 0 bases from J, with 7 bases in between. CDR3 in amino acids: CASSLALVSNQPQHF. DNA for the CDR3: TGTGCCAGCAGCTTGGCGCTAGTTAGCAATCAGCCCCAGCATTTT.

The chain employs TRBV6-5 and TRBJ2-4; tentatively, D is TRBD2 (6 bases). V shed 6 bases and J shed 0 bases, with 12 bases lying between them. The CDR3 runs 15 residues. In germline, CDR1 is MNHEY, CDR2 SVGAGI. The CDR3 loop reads CASSPPGLAKNIQYF. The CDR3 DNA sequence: TGTGCCAGCAGCCCCCCGGGACTAGCCAAAAACATTCAGTACTTC.

This CDR3 is CASSPRQGLNYGYTF. The CDR3 nucleotides are TGTGCCAGCTCACCAAGACAGGGCCTCAACTATGGCTACACCTTC. This chain joins TRBV18 and TRBJ1-2; TRBD1 matches at 7 bases. CDR1 KGHSH and CDR2 LQKENI come from the germline V gene. This CDR3 has 15 amino acids. Trimming at V came to 2 bases and at J to 2 bases, leaving 5 bases not matched to a gene.

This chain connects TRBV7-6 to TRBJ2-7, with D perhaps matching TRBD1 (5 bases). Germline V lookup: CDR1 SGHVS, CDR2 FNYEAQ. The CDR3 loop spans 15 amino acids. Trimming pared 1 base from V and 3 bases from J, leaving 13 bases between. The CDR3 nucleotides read TGTGCCAGCAGCTTAGGACCGAGACAGTACTACGAGCAGTACTTC. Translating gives CASSLGPRQYYEQYF.

CDR3 amino acids: CASNLGSSGANVLTF. As DNA, the CDR3 is TGTGCCAGTAATTTGGGGAGCTCTGGGGCCAACGTCCTGACTTTC. The chain combines TRBV19 with TRBJ2-6, with D perhaps matching TRBD2 (5 bases). V dropped 7 bases and J dropped 0 bases, with 10 bases sitting between them. The CDR3 is 15 residues long. CDR1 and CDR2 from the germline V gene are LNHDA and SQIVND (reference sequence). The entire variable domain, with the rest obtained from reference TRBV19 and TRBJ2-6, is as follows: DGGITQSPKYLFRKEGQNVTLSCEQNLNHDAMYWYRQDPGQGLRLIYYSQIVNDFQKGDIAEGYSVSREKKESFPLTVTSAQKNPTAFYLCASNLGSSGANVLTFGAGSRLTVL.

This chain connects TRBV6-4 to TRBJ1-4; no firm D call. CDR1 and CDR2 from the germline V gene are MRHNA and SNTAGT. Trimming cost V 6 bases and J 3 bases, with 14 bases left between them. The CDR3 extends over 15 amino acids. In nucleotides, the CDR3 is TGTGCCAGCAGCACCGGTTCCTCGGCTAATGAAAAACTGTTTTTT. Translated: CASSTGSSANEKLFF.

The CDR3 sequence is CASSYRTGELFF. The CDR3, as DNA: TGTGCCAGCAGTTATCGGACCGGGGAGCTGTTTTTT. The rearrangement links TRBV6-5 to TRBJ2-2, with no clear D. The CDR3 consists of 12 residues. Germline CDR1 reads MNHEY; CDR2 reads SVGAGI. Trimming took off 3 bases at V and 5 bases at J, with 4 bases between the two ends.

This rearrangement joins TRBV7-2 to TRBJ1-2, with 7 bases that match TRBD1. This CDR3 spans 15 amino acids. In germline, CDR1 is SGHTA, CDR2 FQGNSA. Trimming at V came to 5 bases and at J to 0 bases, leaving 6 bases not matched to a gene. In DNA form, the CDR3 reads TGTGCCAGCAGCGCTCCGGGACAGACTAACTATGGCTACACCTTC. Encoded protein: CASSAPGQTNYGYTF.

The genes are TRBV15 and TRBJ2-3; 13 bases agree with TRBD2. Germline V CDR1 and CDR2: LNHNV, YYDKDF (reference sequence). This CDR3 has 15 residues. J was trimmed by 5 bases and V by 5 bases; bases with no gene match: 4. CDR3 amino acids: CATSGRLAGGDTQYF. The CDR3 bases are TGTGCCACCAGCGGACGACTAGCGGGAGGAGATACGCAGTATTTT.

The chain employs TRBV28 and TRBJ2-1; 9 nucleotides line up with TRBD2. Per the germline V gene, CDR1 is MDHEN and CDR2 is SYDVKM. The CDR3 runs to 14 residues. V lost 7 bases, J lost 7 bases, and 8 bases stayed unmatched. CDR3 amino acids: CASNAGGPVNEQFF. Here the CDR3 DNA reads TGTGCCAGCAATGCGGGAGGGCCGGTTAATGAGCAGTTCTTC.

CDR3 residues: CATSRVTGNTEAFF. The CDR3 nucleotides are TGTGCCACCAGCAGAGTGACAGGGAACACTGAAGCTTTCTTT. V and J are TRBV15 and TRBJ1-1; a possible D gene is TRBD1 (6 bases). The V and J ends lost 1 base and 1 base respectively, with 7 bases between them. Germline V gene lookup returns CDR1 LNHNV and CDR2 YYDKDF (reference sequence). This CDR3 region has 14 residues.

In DNA form, the CDR3 reads TGTGCCAGCAGTGAGAGACAGGCCATATACGACGATGAAAAACTGTTTTTT. Translation gives CASSERQAIYDDEKLFF. The J gene is TRBJ1-4, the V gene TRBV6-1; maybe TRBD1 (6 bases). The germline CDR1 and CDR2 sequences are MNHNS and SASEGT. CDR3 length: 17 residues. The germline V and J ends were trimmed by 3 bases and 6 bases, with 20 bases remaining between them.

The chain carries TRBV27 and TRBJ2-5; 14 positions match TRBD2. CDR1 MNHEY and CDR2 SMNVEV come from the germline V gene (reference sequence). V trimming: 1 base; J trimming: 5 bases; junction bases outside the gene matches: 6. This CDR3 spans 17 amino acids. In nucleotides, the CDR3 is TGTGCCAGCAGTTTATTGGGGGGACTAGCGGGGGTGGAGACCCAGTACTTC. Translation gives CASSLLGGLAGVETQYF.

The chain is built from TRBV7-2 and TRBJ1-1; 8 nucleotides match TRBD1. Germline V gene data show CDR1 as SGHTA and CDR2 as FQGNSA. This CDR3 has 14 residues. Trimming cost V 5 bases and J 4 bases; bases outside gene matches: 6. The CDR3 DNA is TGTGCCAGCAGCAAGGACAGGGTCGGCACTGAAGCTTTCTTT. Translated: CASSKDRVGTEAFF.

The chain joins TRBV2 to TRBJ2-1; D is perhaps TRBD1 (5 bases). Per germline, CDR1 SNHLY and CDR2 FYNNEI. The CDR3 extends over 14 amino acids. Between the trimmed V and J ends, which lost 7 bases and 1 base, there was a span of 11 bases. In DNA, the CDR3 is TGTGCCAGCACCCAGGGCCCGTCCTACAATGAGCAGTTCTTC. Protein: CASTQGPSYNEQFF.

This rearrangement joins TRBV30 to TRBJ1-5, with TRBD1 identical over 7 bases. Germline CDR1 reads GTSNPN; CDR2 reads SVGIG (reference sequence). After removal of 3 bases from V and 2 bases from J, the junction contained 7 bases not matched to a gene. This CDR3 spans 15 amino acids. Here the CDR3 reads CAWSRQGVGNQPQHF. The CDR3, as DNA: TGTGCCTGGAGCCGACAGGGAGTGGGCAATCAGCCCCAGCATTTT.

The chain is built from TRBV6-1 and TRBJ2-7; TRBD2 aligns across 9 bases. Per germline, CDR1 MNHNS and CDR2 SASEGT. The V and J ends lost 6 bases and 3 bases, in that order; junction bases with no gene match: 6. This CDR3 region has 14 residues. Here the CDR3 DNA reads TGTGCCAGCAGCTCGGGACTAGCAAGCTACGAGCAGTACTTC. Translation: CASSSGLASYEQYF.

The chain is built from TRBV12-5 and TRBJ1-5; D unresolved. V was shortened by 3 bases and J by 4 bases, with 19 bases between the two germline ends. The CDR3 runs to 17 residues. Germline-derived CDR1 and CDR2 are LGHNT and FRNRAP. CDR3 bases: TGTGCTAGTGGTTTTACCCCGGACGGGGAGTTGAATCAGCCCCAGCATTTT. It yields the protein CASGFTPDGELNQPQHF.

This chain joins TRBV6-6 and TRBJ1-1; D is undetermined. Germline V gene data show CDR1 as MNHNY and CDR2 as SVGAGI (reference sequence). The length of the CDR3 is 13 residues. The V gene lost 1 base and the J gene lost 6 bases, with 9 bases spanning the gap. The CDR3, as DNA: TGTGCCAGCAGTTACTATTGGACTTCTGAAGCTTTCTTT. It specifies CASSYYWTSEAFF.

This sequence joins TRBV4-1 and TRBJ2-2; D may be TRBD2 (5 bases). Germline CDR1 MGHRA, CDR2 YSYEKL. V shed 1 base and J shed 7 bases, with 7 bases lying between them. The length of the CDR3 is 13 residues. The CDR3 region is CASSQVRVGELFF. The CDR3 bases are TGCGCCAGCAGCCAAGTGAGGGTCGGGGAGCTGTTTTTT.

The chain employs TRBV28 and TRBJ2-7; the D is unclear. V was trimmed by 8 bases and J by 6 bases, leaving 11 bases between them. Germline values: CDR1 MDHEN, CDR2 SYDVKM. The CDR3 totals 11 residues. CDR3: CASRAAPEQYF. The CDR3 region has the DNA TGTGCCAGCCGTGCCGCGCCCGAGCAGTACTTC.

CDR3 residues: CASSLRLSYGELFF. The CDR3 nucleotides are TGTGCCAGCAGCCTGAGGCTTAGTTACGGGGAGCTGTTTTTT. The chain has TRBV9 and TRBJ2-2, with unresolved D. V was clipped by 4 bases and J by 7 bases, with 14 bases between them. The CDR3 spans 14 residues. The germline CDR1 and CDR2 sequences are SGDLS and YYNGEE.

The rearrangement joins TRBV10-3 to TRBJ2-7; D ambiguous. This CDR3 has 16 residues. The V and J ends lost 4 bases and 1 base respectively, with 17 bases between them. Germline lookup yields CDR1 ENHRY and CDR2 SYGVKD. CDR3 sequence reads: CAISAEGWRLSYEQYF. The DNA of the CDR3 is TGTGCCATCAGTGCGGAAGGCTGGCGGTTATCCTACGAGCAGTACTTC.

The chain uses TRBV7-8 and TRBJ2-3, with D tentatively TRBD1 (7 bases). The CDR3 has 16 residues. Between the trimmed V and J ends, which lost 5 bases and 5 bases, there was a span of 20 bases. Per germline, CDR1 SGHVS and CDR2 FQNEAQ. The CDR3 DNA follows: TGTGCCAGCAGCCGACGGGACAGCGGGTTGTTAGATACGCAGTATTTT. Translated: CASSRRDSGLLDTQYF.

DNA of the CDR3: TGTGCCAGTACCGCCTTCCCGGCAGGGGTCCCTGGCACTGAAGCTTTCTTT. The encoded protein is CASTAFPAGVPGTEAFF. The V call is TRBV19, the J call TRBJ1-1; TRBD1 is a possible D gene (6 bases). This CDR3 region has 17 residues. CDR1 is LNHDA and CDR2 is SQIVND in the germline V gene (reference sequence). V was cut by 7 bases and J by 4 bases, with 25 bases left in between. The full variable domain, rest sourced from reference TRBV19 and TRBJ1-1, is DGGITQSPKYLFRKEGQNVTLSCEQNLNHDAMYWYRQDPGQGLRLIYYSQIVNDFQKGDIAEGYSVSREKKESFPLTVTSAQKNPTAFYLCASTAFPAGVPGTEAFFGQGTRLTVV.

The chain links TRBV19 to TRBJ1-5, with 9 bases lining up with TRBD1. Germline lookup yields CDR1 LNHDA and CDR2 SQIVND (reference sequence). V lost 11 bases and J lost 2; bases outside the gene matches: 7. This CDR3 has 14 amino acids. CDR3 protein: CAGRTGEGNQPQHF. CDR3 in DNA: TGTGCCGGCAGGACAGGGGAAGGCAATCAGCCCCAGCATTTT.